The T cell receptor beta chain described here comes from a study of T cells in Graves' hyperthyroidism and ophthalmopathy. Turning to the study itself: Sampling of peripheral blood happened at initial diagnosis, prior to any treatment.

A few counts support this clonotype. J gave up 2 bases and V 5 bases, and 5 bases lay outside the gene matches. Germline-derived CDR1 and CDR2 are SGHVS and FQNEAQ. The CDR3 extends over 14 amino acids. Amplified TCR beta CDR3 regions derived from RNA transcripts. HTBI primers drove first-round RT-PCR of the TCR CDR3. One entry per CDR3 protein results from TCRdb running MiXCR on the multiplex PCR reads. The sample shows a few hundred thousand distinct CDR3 sequences, roughly 19% of them seen only once. The cohort's ophthalmopathy patients, a group with duration under 3 months, had a Clinical Activity Score of at least 3 and a NOSPECS grade of at least 4.

This chain connects TRBV7-8 to TRBJ2-7, with 8 nucleotides matching TRBD1. What was sequenced was blood. The receptor's source is a man aged 45-65 years with Graves' ophthalmopathy. Here the CDR3 reads CASSTQGGAYEQYF. CDR3 sequence (DNA): TGTGCCAGCAGCACACAGGGGGGAGCCTACGAGCAGTACTTC.